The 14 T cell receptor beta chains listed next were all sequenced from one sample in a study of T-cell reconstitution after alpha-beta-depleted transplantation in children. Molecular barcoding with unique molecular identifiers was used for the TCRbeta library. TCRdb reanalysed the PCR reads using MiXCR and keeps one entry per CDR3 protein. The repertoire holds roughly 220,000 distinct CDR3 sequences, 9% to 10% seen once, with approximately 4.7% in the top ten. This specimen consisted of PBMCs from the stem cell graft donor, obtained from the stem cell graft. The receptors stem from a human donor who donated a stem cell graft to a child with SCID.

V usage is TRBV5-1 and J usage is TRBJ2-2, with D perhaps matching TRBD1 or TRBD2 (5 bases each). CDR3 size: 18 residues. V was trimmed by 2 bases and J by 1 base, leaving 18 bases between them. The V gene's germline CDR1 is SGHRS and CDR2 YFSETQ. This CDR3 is CASSFSMGTDLNTGELFF. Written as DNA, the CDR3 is TGCGCCAGCAGCTTCTCCATGGGGACGGATTTGAACACCGGGGAGCTGTTTTTT.

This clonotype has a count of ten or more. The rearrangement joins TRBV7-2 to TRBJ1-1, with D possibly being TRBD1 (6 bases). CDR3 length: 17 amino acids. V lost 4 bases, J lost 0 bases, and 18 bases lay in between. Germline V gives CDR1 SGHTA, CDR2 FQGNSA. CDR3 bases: TGTGCCAGCAGCTCGAGCGCGGGGGCGAACATGAACACTGAAGCTTTCTTT. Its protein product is CASSSSAGANMNTEAFF. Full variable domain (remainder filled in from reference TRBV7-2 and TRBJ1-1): GAGVSQSPSNKVTEKGKDVELRCDPISGHTALYWYRQSLGQGLEFLIYFQGNSAPDKSGLPSDRFSAERTGGSVSTLTIQRTQQEDSAVYLCASSSSAGANMNTEAFFGQGTRLTVV.

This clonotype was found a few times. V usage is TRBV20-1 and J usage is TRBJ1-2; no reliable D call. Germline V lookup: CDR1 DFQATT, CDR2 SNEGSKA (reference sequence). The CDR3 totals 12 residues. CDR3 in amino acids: CSPPAGLDGYTF. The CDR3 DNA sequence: TGCAGCCCCCCGGCAGGATTGGACGGCTACACCTTC.

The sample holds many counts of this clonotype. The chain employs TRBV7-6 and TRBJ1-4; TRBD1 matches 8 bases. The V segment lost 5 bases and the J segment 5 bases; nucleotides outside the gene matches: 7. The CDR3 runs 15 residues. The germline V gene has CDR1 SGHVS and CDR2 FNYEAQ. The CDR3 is CASSPWTGRNEKLFF. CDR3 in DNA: TGTGCCAGCAGCCCCTGGACAGGGAGGAATGAAAAACTGTTTTTT.

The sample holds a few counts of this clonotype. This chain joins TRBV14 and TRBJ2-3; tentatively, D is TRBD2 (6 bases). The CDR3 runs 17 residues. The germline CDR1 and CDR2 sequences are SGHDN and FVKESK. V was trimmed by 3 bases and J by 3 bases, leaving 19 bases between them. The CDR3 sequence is CASSHRGLLAGTDTQYF. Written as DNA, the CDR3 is TGTGCCAGCAGCCATCGGGGTCTATTGGCGGGGACAGATACGCAGTATTTT.

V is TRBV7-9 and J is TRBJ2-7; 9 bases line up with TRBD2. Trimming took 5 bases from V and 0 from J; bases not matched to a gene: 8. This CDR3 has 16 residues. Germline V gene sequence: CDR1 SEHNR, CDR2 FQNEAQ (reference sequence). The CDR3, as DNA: TGTGCCAGCAGCCCGTCAAGCGGGGGGAGCTCCTACGAGCAGTACTTC. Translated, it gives CASSPSSGGSSYEQYF.

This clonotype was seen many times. CDR3 in DNA: TGCAGTGCGGATGGAGGTCTAGCGGGGTACACAGATACGCAGTATTTT. Encoded protein: CSADGGLAGYTDTQYF. V gene TRBV20-1 combines with J gene TRBJ2-3; TRBD2 matches 9 bases. V was pared by 6 bases and J by 2 bases, with 12 bases of the junction left unmatched. This CDR3 is 16 amino acids long. The germline V gene encodes CDR1 DFQATT and CDR2 SNEGSKA (reference sequence).

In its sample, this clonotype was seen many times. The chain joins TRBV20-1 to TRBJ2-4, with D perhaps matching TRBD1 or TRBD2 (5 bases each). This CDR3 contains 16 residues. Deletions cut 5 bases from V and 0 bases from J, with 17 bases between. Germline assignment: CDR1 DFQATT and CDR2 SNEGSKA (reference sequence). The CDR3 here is CSAGAGGAKAKNIQYF. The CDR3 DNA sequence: TGCAGTGCTGGGGCGGGTGGTGCGAAAGCCAAAAACATTCAGTACTTC.

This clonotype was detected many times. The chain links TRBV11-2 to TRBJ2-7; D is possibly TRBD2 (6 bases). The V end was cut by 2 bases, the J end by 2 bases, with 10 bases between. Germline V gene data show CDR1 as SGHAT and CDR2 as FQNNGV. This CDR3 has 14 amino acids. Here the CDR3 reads CASSLLAVTYEQYF. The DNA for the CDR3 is TGTGCCAGCAGCTTATTAGCGGTGACCTACGAGCAGTACTTC.

The CDR3 loop is CASTLRQGASGELFF. The CDR3 nucleotides are TGTGCCAGCACCCTTAGACAGGGGGCAAGCGGGGAGCTGTTTTTT. This chain uses TRBV5-5 with TRBJ2-2, with 10 bases lining up with TRBD1. Per the germline V gene, CDR1 is SGHKS and CDR2 is YYEKEE (reference sequence). Trimming cost V 6 bases and J 7 bases; bases outside gene matches: 9. This CDR3 contains 15 residues.

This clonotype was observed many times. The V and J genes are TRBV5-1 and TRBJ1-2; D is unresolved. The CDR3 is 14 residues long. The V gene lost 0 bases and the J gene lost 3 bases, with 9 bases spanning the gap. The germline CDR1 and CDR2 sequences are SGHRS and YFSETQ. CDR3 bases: TGCGCCAGCAGCTTGGCCCCGGAATACTATGGCTACACCTTC. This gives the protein CASSLAPEYYGYTF.

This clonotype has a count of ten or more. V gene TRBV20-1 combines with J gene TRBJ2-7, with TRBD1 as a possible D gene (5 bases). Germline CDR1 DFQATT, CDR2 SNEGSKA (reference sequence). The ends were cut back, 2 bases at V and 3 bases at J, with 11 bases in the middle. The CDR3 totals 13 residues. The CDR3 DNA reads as TGCAGTGCTAGACGGGCGCAGGGCTACGAGCAGTACTTC. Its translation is CSARRAQGYEQYF.

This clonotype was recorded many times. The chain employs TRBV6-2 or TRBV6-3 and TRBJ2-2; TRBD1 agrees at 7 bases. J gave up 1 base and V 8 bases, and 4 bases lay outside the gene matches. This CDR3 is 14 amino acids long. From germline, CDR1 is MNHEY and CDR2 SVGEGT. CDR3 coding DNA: TGTGCCAGCCAGGACAGGCGGAACACCGGGGAGCTGTTTTTT. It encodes CASQDRRNTGELFF.

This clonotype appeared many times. CDR3 DNA: TGCGCCAGCAGCTTGAGTCCGGGGGAACAAGAGACCCAGTACTTC. Translation gives CASSLSPGEQETQYF. V and J are TRBV5-1 and TRBJ2-5, with D possibly matching TRBD2 (6 bases). CDR1 is SGHRS and CDR2 is YFSETQ in the germline V gene. The CDR3 is made up of 15 amino acids. The germline V and J ends were trimmed by 1 base and 2 bases, with 12 bases remaining between them. The variable domain in full, completed from reference TRBV5-1 and TRBJ2-5, reads KAGVTQTPRYLIKTRGQQVTLSCSPISGHRSVSWYQQTPGQGLQFLFEYFSETQRNKGNFPGRFSGRQFSNSRSEMNVSTLELGDSALYLCASSLSPGEQETQYFGPGTRLLVL.